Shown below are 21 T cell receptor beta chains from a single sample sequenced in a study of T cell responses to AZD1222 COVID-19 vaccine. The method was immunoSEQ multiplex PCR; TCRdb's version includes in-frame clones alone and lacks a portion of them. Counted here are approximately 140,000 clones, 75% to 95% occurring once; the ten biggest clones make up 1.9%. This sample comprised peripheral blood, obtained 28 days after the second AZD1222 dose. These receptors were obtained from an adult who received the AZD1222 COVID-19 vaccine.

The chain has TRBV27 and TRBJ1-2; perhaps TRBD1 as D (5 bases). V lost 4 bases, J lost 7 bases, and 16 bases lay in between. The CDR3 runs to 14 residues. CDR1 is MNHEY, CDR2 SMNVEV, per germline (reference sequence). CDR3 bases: TGTGCCAGCAGTTCGATGACAGCCTCCGGTGGCTACACCTTC. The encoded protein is CASSSMTASGGYTF.

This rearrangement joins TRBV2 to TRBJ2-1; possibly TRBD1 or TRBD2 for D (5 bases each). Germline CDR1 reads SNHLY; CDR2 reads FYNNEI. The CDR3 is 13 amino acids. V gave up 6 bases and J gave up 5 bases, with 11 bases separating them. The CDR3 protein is CASRRDLDNEQFF. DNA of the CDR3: TGTGCCAGCAGAAGGGACCTCGACAATGAGCAGTTCTTC.

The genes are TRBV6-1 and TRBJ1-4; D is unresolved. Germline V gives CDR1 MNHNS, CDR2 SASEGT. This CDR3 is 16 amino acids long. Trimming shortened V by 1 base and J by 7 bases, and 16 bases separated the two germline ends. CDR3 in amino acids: CASSEENALGGEKLFF. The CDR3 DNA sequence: TGTGCCAGCAGTGAAGAGAACGCCCTAGGAGGTGAAAAACTGTTTTTT.

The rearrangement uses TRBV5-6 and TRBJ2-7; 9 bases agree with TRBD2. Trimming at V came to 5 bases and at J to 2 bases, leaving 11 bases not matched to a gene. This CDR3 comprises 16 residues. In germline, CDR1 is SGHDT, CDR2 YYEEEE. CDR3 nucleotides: TGTGCCAGCAGATTTATGGTGCGGGGGGGCACCTACGAGCAGTACTTC. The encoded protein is CASRFMVRGGTYEQYF.

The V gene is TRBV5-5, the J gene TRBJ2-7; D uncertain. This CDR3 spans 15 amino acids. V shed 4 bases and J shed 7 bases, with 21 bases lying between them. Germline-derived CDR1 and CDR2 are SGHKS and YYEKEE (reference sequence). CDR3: CASSPRHKVLGEQYV. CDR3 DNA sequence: TGTGCCAGCAGCCCTCGGCACAAGGTCCTGGGTGAGCAGTACGTC.

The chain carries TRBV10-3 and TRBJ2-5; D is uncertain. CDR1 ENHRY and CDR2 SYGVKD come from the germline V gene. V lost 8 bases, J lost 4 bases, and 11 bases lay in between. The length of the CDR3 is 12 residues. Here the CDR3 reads CAISEGAETQYF. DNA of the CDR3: TGTGCCATCTCTGAAGGTGCAGAGACCCAGTACTTC.

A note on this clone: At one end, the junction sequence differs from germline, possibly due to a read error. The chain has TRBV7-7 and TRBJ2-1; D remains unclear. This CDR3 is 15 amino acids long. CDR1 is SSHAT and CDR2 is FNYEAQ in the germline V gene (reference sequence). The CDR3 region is CASSLEQSSYNEQFF. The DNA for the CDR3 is TGTGCTAGCAGCTTAGAGCAGAGTTCCTACAATGAGCAGTTCTTC.

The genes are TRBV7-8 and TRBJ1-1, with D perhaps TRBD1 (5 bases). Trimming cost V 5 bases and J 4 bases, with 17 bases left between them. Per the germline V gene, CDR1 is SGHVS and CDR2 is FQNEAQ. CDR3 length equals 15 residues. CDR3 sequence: CASSGHPGRLTEAFF. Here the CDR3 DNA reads TGTGCCAGCAGCGGACACCCGGGACGGCTCACTGAAGCTTTCTTT.

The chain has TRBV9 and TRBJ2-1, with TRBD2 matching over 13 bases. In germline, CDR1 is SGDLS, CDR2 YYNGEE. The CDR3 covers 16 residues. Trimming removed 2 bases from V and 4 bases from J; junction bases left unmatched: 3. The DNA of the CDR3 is TGTGCCAGCAGCGTGGGGACTAGCGGGATGTACAATGAGCAGTTCTTC. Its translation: CASSVGTSGMYNEQFF.

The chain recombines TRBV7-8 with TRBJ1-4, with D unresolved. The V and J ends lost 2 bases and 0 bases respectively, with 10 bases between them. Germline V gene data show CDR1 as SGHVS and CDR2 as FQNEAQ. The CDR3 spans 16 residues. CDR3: CASSLNRFATNEKLFF. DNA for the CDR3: TGTGCCAGCAGCTTAAATAGATTTGCAACTAATGAAAAACTGTTTTTT.

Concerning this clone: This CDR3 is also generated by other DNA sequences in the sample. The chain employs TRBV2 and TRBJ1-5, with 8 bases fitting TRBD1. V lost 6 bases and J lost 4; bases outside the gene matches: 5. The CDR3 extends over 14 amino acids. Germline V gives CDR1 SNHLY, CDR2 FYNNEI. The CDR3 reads CASSGQGGNQPQHF. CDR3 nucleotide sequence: TGTGCCAGCAGCGGACAGGGAGGGAATCAGCCCCAGCATTTT.

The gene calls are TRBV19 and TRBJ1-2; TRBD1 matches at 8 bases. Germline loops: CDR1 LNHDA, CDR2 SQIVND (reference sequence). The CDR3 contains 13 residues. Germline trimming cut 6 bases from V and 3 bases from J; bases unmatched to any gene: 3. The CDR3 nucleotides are TGTGCCAGTAGGGAGACAGGGGACTATGGCTACACCTTC. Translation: CASRETGDYGYTF. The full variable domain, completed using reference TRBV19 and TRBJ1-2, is DGGITQSPKYLFRKEGQNVTLSCEQNLNHDAMYWYRQDPGQGLRLIYYSQIVNDFQKGDIAEGYSVSREKKESFPLTVTSAQKNPTAFYLCASRETGDYGYTFGSGTRLTVV.

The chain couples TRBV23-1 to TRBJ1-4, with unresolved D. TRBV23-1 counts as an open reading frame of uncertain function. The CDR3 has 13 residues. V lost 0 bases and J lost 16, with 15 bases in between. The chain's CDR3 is CASSQSRTQSGFF. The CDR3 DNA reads TGCGCCAGCAGTCAATCTCGGACGCAATCGGGGTTTTTT.

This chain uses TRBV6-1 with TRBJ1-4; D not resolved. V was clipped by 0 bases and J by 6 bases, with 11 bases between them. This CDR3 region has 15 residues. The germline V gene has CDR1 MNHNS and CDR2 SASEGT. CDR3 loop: CASSEARREHEKLFF. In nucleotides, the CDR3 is TGTGCCAGCAGTGAAGCGAGACGGGAGCATGAAAAACTGTTTTTT.

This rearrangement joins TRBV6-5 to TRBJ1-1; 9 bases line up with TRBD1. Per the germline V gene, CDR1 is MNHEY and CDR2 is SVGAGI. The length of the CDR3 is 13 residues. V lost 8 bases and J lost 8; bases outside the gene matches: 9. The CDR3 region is CASLPSQGAEAFF. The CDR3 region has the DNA TGTGCCAGCCTCCCCTCACAGGGGGCGGAAGCTTTCTTT.

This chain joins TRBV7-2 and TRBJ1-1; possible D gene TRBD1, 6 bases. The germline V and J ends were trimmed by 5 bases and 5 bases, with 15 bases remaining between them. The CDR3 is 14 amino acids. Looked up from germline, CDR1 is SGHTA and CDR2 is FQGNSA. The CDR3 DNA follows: TGTGCCAGCAGCATATCTCAGGGGAGGACTGAAGCTTTCTTT. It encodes CASSISQGRTEAFF.

CDR3 residues: CASHLYEGAAGYTF. The CDR3 DNA is TGTGCCAGCCATCTTTATGAGGGTGCGGCTGGCTACACCTTC. V usage is TRBV2 and J usage is TRBJ1-2; D uncertain. Trimming removed 8 bases from V and 7 bases from J, with 20 bases in between. Per germline, CDR1 SNHLY and CDR2 FYNNEI. The CDR3 spans 14 residues.

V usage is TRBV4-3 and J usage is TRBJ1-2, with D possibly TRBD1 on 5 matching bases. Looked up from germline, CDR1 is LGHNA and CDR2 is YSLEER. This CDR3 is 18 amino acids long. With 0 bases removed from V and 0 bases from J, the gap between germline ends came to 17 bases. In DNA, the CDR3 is TGCGCCAGCAGCCAAGATACATGGCCGATACAGGCTAACTATGGCTACACCTTC. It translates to CASSQDTWPIQANYGYTF.

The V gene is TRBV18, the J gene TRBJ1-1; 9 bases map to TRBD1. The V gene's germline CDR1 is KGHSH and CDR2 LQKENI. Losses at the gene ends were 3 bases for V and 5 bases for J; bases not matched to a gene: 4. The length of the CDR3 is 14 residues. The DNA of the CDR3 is TGTGCCAGCTCACCCGGACAGGGGAGGACTGAAGCTTTCTTT. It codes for CASSPGQGRTEAFF.

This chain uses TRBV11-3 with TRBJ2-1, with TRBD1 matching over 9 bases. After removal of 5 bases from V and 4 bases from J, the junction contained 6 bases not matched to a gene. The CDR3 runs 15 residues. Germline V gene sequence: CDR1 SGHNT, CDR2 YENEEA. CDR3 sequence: CASSPGTGPYNEQFF. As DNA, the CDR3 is TGTGCCAGCAGCCCCGGGACAGGGCCTTACAATGAGCAGTTCTTC.

CDR3: CASGTSNTGELFF. In DNA, the CDR3 is TGTGCCAGCGGGACATCGAACACCGGGGAGCTGTTTTTT. The chain carries TRBV5-4 and TRBJ2-2; a weak D match, TRBD1 (6 bases). The CDR3 loop spans 13 amino acids. V was clipped by 7 bases and J by 0 bases, with 7 bases between them. Germline V gives CDR1 SGHNT, CDR2 YYREEE (reference sequence).